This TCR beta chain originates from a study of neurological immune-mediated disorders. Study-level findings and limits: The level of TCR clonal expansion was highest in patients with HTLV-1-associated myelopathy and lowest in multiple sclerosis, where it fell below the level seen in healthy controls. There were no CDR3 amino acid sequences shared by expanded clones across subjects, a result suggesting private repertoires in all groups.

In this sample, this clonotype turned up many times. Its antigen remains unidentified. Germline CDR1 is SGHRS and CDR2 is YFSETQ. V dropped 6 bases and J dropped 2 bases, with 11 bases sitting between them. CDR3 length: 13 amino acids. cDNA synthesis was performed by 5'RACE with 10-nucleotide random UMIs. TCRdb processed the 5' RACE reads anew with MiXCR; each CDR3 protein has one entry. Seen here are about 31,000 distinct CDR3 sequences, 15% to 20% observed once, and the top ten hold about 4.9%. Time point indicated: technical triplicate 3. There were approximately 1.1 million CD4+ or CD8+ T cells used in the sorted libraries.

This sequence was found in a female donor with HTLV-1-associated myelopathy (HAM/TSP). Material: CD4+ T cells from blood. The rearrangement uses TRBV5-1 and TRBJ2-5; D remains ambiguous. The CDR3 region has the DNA TGCGCCAGCAAAGACTCCGCACAAGAGACCCAGTACTTC. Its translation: CASKDSAQETQYF.